The clone carrying this T cell receptor (beta chain) was recorded a few times. Its cognate antigen is unknown. As every portion of the isolated RNA was reverse transcribed, the sequencing read expressed TCRB transcripts. The method was immunoSEQ multiplex PCR; TCRdb's version includes in-frame clones alone and lacks a portion of them. The sample holds hundreds of thousands of clones, 14% seen once. The sample belongs to a study of beta chain features in type 1 diabetes. Study-wide context: There was similarity between patients and healthy donors in age, gender and cell yields. General observations from the study: TCRB CDR3 length was moderately but significantly reduced in all four CD4+ subsets of Type 1 diabetes patients.

V shed 5 bases and J shed 0 bases, with 5 bases lying between them. Germline loops: CDR1 SGHDT, CDR2 YYEEEE. This CDR3 has 12 residues. This chain connects TRBV5-6 to TRBJ2-5, with D unclear. The source is a man aged 25-45 years with type 1 diabetes. What was sequenced was naive CD4+ T cells from blood. This CDR3 reads CASRTDQETQYF. For the CDR3, the DNA is TGTGCCAGCAGAACAGACCAAGAGACCCAGTACTTC.